The source of this T cell receptor (beta chain) is a study of cytotoxic CD8 clonotypes in ibrutinib-treated CLL. Some clones are missing from TCRdb's copy, which holds only in-frame ones; the method was immunoSEQ multiplex PCR. This sample has about 40,000 clones, with 65% to 70% found just once. V shed 1 base and J 2 bases; nucleotides not matched to a gene: 14. There are 18 residues in the CDR3. CDR1 and CDR2 from the germline V gene are SGHVS and FQNEAQ. The chain is built from TRBV7-8 and TRBJ2-7, with 7 positions matching TRBD2. Material: PBMCs, obtained at disease progression, from a patient treated with ibrutinib. The TCR sequence derives from a human donor with chronic lymphocytic leukemia. The CDR3 nucleotides are TGTGCCAGCAGCTTAGTTGCGGGAGCGGGTCTGGCCGCCTACGAGCAGTACTTC. Translated: CASSLVAGAGLAAYEQYF.